The 21 T cell receptor beta chains listed next were all sequenced from one sample in a study of blood T cell repertoires in COVID-19. Generated by immunoSEQ multiplex PCR, the TCRdb table keeps only in-frame clones and is missing some. Counted here are about 400,000 clones, around nine tenths occurring once; the ten biggest clones make up about a tenth. Sequenced sample: PBMCs or T cells enriched from blood (not recorded which). The source of these receptors is a woman aged 45-59 years who had recovered from COVID-19.

J is TRBJ2-3 and V is TRBV2; 7 bases fit TRBD2. V dropped 4 bases and J dropped 1; count of bases not matched to a gene: 2. This CDR3 is 14 amino acids long. CDR1 is SNHLY and CDR2 is FYNNEI in the germline V gene. CDR3: CASSARGGTDTQYF. The CDR3 coding sequence is TGTGCCAGCAGTGCTCGGGGGGGCACAGATACGCAGTATTTT.

In DNA, the CDR3 is TGTGCCAGCAGCTTAGTACCAGGGGGAAAAACCTACGAGCAGTACTTC. Translating it yields CASSLVPGGKTYEQYF. The chain uses TRBV7-8 and TRBJ2-7, with 7 bases aligning to TRBD1. The CDR3 length is 16 residues. Germline lookup yields CDR1 SGHVS and CDR2 FQNEAQ. V trimming: 1 base; J trimming: 2 bases; junction bases outside the gene matches: 8. Drawing the rest from reference TRBV7-8 and TRBJ2-7, the complete variable domain is GAGVSQSPRYKVAKRGQDVALRCDPISGHVSLFWYQQALGQGPEFLTYFQNEAQLDKSGLPSDRFFAERPEGSVSTLKIQRTQQEDSAVYLCASSLVPGGKTYEQYFGPGTRLTVT.

The J gene is TRBJ2-2, the V gene TRBV5-1, with TRBD2 as a possible D gene (6 bases). The CDR3 extends over 16 amino acids. Germline V gene sequence: CDR1 SGHRS, CDR2 YFSETQ. With 0 bases removed from V and 4 bases from J, the gap between germline ends came to 13 bases. DNA of the CDR3: TGCGCCAGCAGCTTGGCAGGGCAGGGAGGCACCGGGGAGCTGTTTTTT. Its protein product is CASSLAGQGGTGELFF.

The rearrangement links TRBV7-8 to TRBJ2-6; 8 bases are shared with TRBD1. V shed 1 base and J 4 bases; nucleotides not matched to a gene: 6. Germline CDR1 is SGHVS and CDR2 is FQNEAQ. This CDR3 comprises 17 residues. The CDR3 bases are TGTGCCAGCAGCTTAGGGACAGGGCTGGCCGGGGCCAACGTCCTGACTTTC. Translating it yields CASSLGTGLAGANVLTF.

The genes are TRBV7-3 and TRBJ1-1; 9 nucleotides line up with TRBD1. J lost 1 base, V lost 6 bases, and 6 bases had no gene match. Germline values: CDR1 SGHTA, CDR2 FQGTGA. The length of the CDR3 is 15 residues. The CDR3 sequence: CASSFTGQGNTEAFF. The CDR3 nucleotides are TGTGCCAGCAGTTTTACGGGACAGGGGAACACTGAAGCTTTCTTT.

This chain connects TRBV28 to TRBJ1-5; unclear D gene. Germline-derived CDR1 and CDR2 are MDHEN and SYDVKM. Trimming cost V 7 bases and J 7 bases, with 11 bases left between them. The CDR3 has 12 amino acids. The CDR3 loop reads CASTNTLQPQHF. For the CDR3, the DNA is TGTGCCAGCACAAATACTCTCCAGCCCCAGCATTTT. The variable domain in full, completed from reference TRBV28 and TRBJ1-5, reads DVKVTQSSRYLVKRTGEKVFLECVQDMDHENMFWYRQDPGLGLRLIYFSYDVKMKEKGDIPEGYSVSREKKERFSLILESASTNQTSMYLCASTNTLQPQHFGDGTRLSIL.

The table lists this clone with a count of one. The V gene is TRBV11-2, the J gene TRBJ1-2; TRBD1 aligns across 9 bases. The V gene's germline CDR1 is SGHAT and CDR2 FQNNGV. V lost 0 bases, J lost 2 bases, and 1 base stayed unmatched. The CDR3 spans 15 residues. CDR3 sequence (DNA): TGTGCCAGCAGCTTAGATACAGGGGGCAACTATGGCTACACCTTC. The encoded protein is CASSLDTGGNYGYTF.

V gene TRBV6-5 combines with J gene TRBJ2-7, with D perhaps TRBD2 (6 bases). This CDR3 region has 13 residues. Germline V gene lookup returns CDR1 MNHEY and CDR2 SVGAGI. Trimming took 4 bases from V and 5 from J, leaving 12 bases between them. The CDR3 region is CASSSGGLHEQYF. Written as DNA, the CDR3 is TGTGCCAGCAGTTCCGGGGGATTGCACGAGCAGTACTTC.

The V and J genes are TRBV12-3 or TRBV12-4 and TRBJ1-2; D may be TRBD1 (6 bases). Deletions cut 8 bases from V and 5 bases from J, with 15 bases between. The length of the CDR3 is 13 residues. CDR3 in DNA: TGTGCCAGCGCTTCCGGCAGGGGATATGGCTACACCTTC. Translated: CASASGRGYGYTF.

The V gene is TRBV10-3, the J gene TRBJ1-2; 12 nucleotides match TRBD1. This CDR3 has 14 amino acids. Germline lookup yields CDR1 ENHRY and CDR2 SYGVKD. With V trimmed by 2 bases and J by 8 bases, 3 bases remained unmatched. The CDR3 loop reads CAISEGGQGAGYTF. The CDR3 bases are TGTGCCATCAGTGAGGGGGGACAGGGGGCCGGCTACACCTTC.

The chain joins TRBV3-1 (or the pseudogene TRBV3-2) to TRBJ1-2, with D tentatively TRBD1 (5 bases). In germline, CDR1 is LGHDT, CDR2 YNNKEL (reference sequence). This CDR3 comprises 16 residues. V was clipped by 0 bases and J by 1 base, with 12 bases between them. CDR3 amino acids: CASSQDSWQGNYGYTF. The CDR3 DNA is TGTGCCAGCAGCCAAGATAGTTGGCAGGGTAACTATGGCTACACCTTC.

The chain joins TRBV5-6 to TRBJ1-2; D may be TRBD1 (5 bases). Germline CDR1 reads SGHDT; CDR2 reads YYEEEE. This CDR3 comprises 17 residues. V gave up 4 bases and J gave up 5 bases, with 24 bases separating them. The CDR3, as DNA: TGTGCCAGCAGCCCCTCTGCTAGGGGAGGGTTTGGATATGGCTACACCTTC. It translates to CASSPSARGGFGYGYTF. The full variable domain, in which reference TRBV5-6 and TRBJ1-2 provide the parts outside the CDR3, is DAGVTQSPTHLIKTRGQQVTLRCSPKSGHDTVSWYQQALGQGPQFIFQYYEEEERQRGNFPDRFSGHQFPNYSSELNVNALLLGDSALYLCASSPSARGGFGYGYTFGSGTRLTVV.

This chain joins TRBV6-2 or TRBV6-3 and TRBJ1-6; tentatively, D is TRBD1 (6 bases). The length of the CDR3 is 18 residues. Looked up from germline, CDR1 is MNHEY and CDR2 is SVGEGT. V shed 6 bases and J shed 0 bases, with 18 bases lying between them. CDR3 sequence: CASSRQTGPFSYNSPLHF. CDR3 in DNA: TGTGCCAGCAGCCGACAGACAGGCCCCTTCTCCTATAATTCACCCCTCCACTTT.

The chain combines TRBV24-1 with TRBJ1-2; D unclear. Germline V gives CDR1 KGHDR, CDR2 SFDVKD. The V and J ends lost 7 bases and 4 bases respectively, with 21 bases between them. The CDR3 extends over 16 amino acids. The DNA of the CDR3 is TGTGCCACCAGCTCCTATCCCGACCGGGGTCTCTATGGCTACACCTTC. Translation gives CATSSYPDRGLYGYTF.

This chain connects TRBV6-6 to TRBJ1-3, with 7 bases lining up with TRBD1. V gave up 4 bases and J gave up 1 base; unmatched junction bases: 1. Germline V gene sequence: CDR1 MNHNY, CDR2 SVGAGI (reference sequence). CDR3 length equals 14 residues. The CDR3, as DNA: TGTGCCAGCAGTTGGGACAGATCTGGAAACACCATATATTTT. Amino acid sequence: CASSWDRSGNTIYF.

The chain couples TRBV28 to TRBJ2-7; TRBD2 matches 8 bases. Germline V gene data show CDR1 as MDHEN and CDR2 as SYDVKM. V trimming: 7 bases; J trimming: 0 bases; junction bases outside the gene matches: 8. The CDR3 spans 15 residues. CDR3 nucleotide sequence: TGTGCCAGCAATAAGCGGGGGATGAGCTCCTACGAGCAGTACTTC. Protein sequence: CASNKRGMSSYEQYF.

The V and J genes are TRBV11-2 and TRBJ1-1; possibly TRBD1 for D (6 bases). Germline lookup yields CDR1 SGHAT and CDR2 FQNNGV. The CDR3 consists of 14 residues. The V end lost 3 bases, the J end lost 2 bases, and 10 bases lay between the germline ends. The CDR3 reads CASSLNRVNTEAFF. As DNA, the CDR3 is TGTGCCAGCAGCTTGAACAGGGTTAACACTGAAGCTTTCTTT.

The V gene is TRBV2, the J gene TRBJ1-1; 7 bases align to TRBD1. Germline V gene sequence: CDR1 SNHLY, CDR2 FYNNEI. Losses at the gene ends were 9 bases for V and 1 base for J; bases not matched to a gene: 14. This CDR3 has 16 residues. The CDR3 coding sequence is TGTGCCAGAGGGTTGTCAGGGGGTTCGGGGAACACTGAAGCTTTCTTT. Amino acids: CARGLSGGSGNTEAFF.

The chain has TRBV28 and TRBJ1-2, with 9 bases fitting TRBD1. The length of the CDR3 is 16 residues. Germline assignment: CDR1 MDHEN and CDR2 SYDVKM. The V gene end was trimmed by 2 bases and the J gene end by 3 bases; junction bases not matched to a gene: 7. CDR3 sequence: CASSLVETGGHYGYTF. The CDR3 DNA sequence: TGTGCCAGCAGTTTAGTGGAGACAGGGGGTCACTATGGCTACACCTTC.

V is TRBV7-9 and J is TRBJ1-5; 9 positions agree with TRBD1. Per germline, CDR1 SEHNR and CDR2 FQNEAQ (reference sequence). V was pared by 5 bases and J by 2 bases, with 7 bases of the junction left unmatched. This CDR3 region has 16 residues. The CDR3: CASSPTGGGRNQPQHF. The CDR3 bases are TGTGCCAGCAGCCCTACAGGGGGCGGACGCAATCAGCCCCAGCATTTT. Together with reference TRBV7-9 and TRBJ1-5, the CDR3 gives the full variable domain: DTGVSQNPRHKITKRGQNVTFRCDPISEHNRLYWYRQTLGQGPEFLTYFQNEAQLEKSRLLSDRFSAERPKGSFSTLEIQRTEQGDSAMYLCASSPTGGGRNQPQHFGDGTRLSIL.

V gene TRBV7-2 combines with J gene TRBJ2-1; D not certain. Germline CDR1 is SGHTA and CDR2 is FQGNSA. Trimming stripped 0 bases from V and 7 bases from J, with 7 bases between. The CDR3 totals 13 residues. Here the CDR3 reads CASSLASRNEQFF. Here the CDR3 DNA reads TGTGCCAGCAGCTTAGCTTCGAGGAATGAGCAGTTCTTC.